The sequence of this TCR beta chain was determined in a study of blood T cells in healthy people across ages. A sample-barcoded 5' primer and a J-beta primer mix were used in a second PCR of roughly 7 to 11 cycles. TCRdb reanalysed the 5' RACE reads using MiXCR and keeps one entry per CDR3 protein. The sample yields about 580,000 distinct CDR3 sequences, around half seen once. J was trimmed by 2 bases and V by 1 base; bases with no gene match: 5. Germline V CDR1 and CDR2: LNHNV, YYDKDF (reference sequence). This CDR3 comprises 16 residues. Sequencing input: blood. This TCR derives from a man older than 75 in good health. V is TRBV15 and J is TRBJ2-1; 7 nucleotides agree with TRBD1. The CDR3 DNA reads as TGTGCCACCAGCAGAGGTAGACAGGGCGCCTACAATGAGCAGTTCTTC. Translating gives CATSRGRQGAYNEQFF. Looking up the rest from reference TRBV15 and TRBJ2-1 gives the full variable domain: DAMVIQNPRYQVTQFGKPVTLSCSQTLNHNVMYWYQQKSSQAPKLLFHYYDKDFNNEADTPDNFQSRRPNTSFCFLDIRSPGLGDTAMYLCATSRGRQGAYNEQFFGPGTRLTVL.